This T cell receptor (beta chain) is from a study of blood T cells in healthy people across ages. A sample-barcoded 5' primer and a J-beta primer mix were used in a second PCR of roughly 7 to 11 cycles. TCRdb redid the calling of the 5' RACE reads with MiXCR, one entry per CDR3 protein. The sample has about 1.6 million distinct CDR3 sequences, about 31% seen once. Per germline, CDR1 SGHRS and CDR2 YFSETQ. V lost 1 base and J lost 4, with 7 bases in between. The CDR3 is 13 residues long. The V gene is TRBV5-1, the J gene TRBJ2-3; no firm D call. The specimen was blood. The receptor's source is a woman aged 25 to 45 in good health. The CDR3 nucleotides are TGCGCCAGCAGCTTGTCCCCGGCAGATACGCAGTATTTT. It codes for CASSLSPADTQYF.